What follows are 26 T cell receptor beta chains derived from one specimen sequenced in a study of CDR3 diversity in severe acne (dated by TCRdb to the late 2010s). Preparation of the library involved PCR. Sequencing was performed on an Illumina HiSeq 2000. TCRdb handled the public reads itself, with Q25 trimming in fastp and clone calling in MiXCR, and kept productive beta chains. Rows merge per CDR3 protein into single entries with the most common DNA and genes. The sample has around 91,000 distinct CDR3 sequences on record, 50% to 65% of them singletons. 13% to 15% of the sample is held by the ten biggest clonotypes. Input material: blood. The receptors come from a male donor in good health, without acne.

This clonotype has a handful of counts. This chain uses TRBV18 with TRBJ2-7, with D perhaps given as TRBD1 or TRBD2 (5 bases each). The CDR3 is 15 amino acids. The germline V gene has CDR1 KGHSH and CDR2 LQKENI. V lost 3 bases, J lost 6 bases, and 18 bases lay in between. The chain's CDR3 is CASSPGVGGLAEQYF. CDR3 nucleotide sequence: TGTGCCAGCTCACCGGGGGTTGGGGGTCTAGCCGAGCAGTACTTC.

Written as DNA, the CDR3 is TGTGCCGCCGGGAGGACGATGAACACTGAAGCTTTCTTT. Translated: CAAGRTMNTEAFF. J is TRBJ1-1 and V is TRBV10-3; D is unclear. CDR3 length equals 13 residues. Deletions cut 11 bases from V and 0 bases from J, with 13 bases between. CDR1 and CDR2 (germline): ENHRY, SYGVKD.

The V and J genes are TRBV28 and TRBJ2-1; 13 bases map to TRBD2. From germline, CDR1 is MDHEN and CDR2 SYDVKM. This CDR3 is built from 14 residues. V gave up 7 bases and J gave up 7 bases; unmatched junction bases: 4. CDR3 protein: CASTGTSGKNEQFF. The CDR3 DNA reads as TGTGCCAGCACGGGGACTAGCGGGAAAAATGAGCAGTTCTTC.

The J gene is TRBJ2-1, the V gene TRBV20-1, with 14 bases identical to TRBD2. This CDR3 contains 14 residues. Germline-derived CDR1 and CDR2 are DFQATT and SNEGSKA (reference sequence). Unmatched junction bases numbered 4, after V lost 5 bases and J lost 7 bases. CDR3 in amino acids: CSAETSGGGNEQFF. The CDR3 DNA is TGCAGTGCTGAGACTAGCGGGGGGGGTAATGAGCAGTTCTTC.

V usage is TRBV7-9 and J usage is TRBJ2-2, with 7 bases aligning to TRBD1. Germline values: CDR1 SEHNR, CDR2 FQNEAQ (reference sequence). CDR3 size: 15 residues. The V and J ends lost 3 bases and 7 bases, in that order; junction bases with no gene match: 8. CDR3 amino acids: CASSLAGTASGELFF. DNA for the CDR3: TGTGCCAGCAGCTTGGCCGGGACAGCTAGCGGGGAGCTGTTTTTT.

V is TRBV29-1 and J is TRBJ1-1; D unclear. The CDR3 totals 11 residues. The germline V gene encodes CDR1 SQVTM and CDR2 ANQGSEA. Trimming left V 6 bases short and J 7 bases short, with 12 bases between. The DNA of the CDR3 is TGCAGCGTCTTCCCGGGGAATGAAGCTTTCTTT. Translating it yields CSVFPGNEAFF. Together with reference TRBV29-1 and TRBJ1-1, the CDR3 gives the full variable domain: SAVISQKPSRDICQRGTSLTIQCQVDSQVTMMFWYRQQPGQSLTLIATANQGSEATYESGFVIDKFPISRPNLTFSTLTVSNMSPEDSSIYLCSVFPGNEAFFGQGTRLTVV.

This clonotype was detected a few times. The J gene is TRBJ1-4, the V gene TRBV12-3 or TRBV12-4, with no clear D. There are 14 residues in the CDR3. Trimming cost V 6 bases and J 4 bases, with 12 bases left between them. The chain's CDR3 is CASSRTDGNEKLFF. CDR3 nucleotides: TGTGCCAGCAGCAGGACGGACGGTAATGAAAAACTGTTTTTT.

This chain connects TRBV5-1 to TRBJ2-7; TRBD2 is a possible D gene (6 bases). The length of the CDR3 is 13 residues. Trimming took 5 bases from V and 3 from J, leaving 12 bases between them. Germline V gene data show CDR1 as SGHRS and CDR2 as YFSETQ. The CDR3 nucleotides are TGCGCCAGCAGGCCGGGGGAAAACTACGAGCAGTACTTC. It yields the protein CASRPGENYEQYF.

This clonotype has a count of ten or more. The chain recombines TRBV19 with TRBJ2-7, with D maybe TRBD2 (5 bases). The CDR3 extends over 14 amino acids. Germline V lookup: CDR1 LNHDA, CDR2 SQIVND (reference sequence). Trimming left V 9 bases short and J 5 bases short, with 20 bases between. The chain's CDR3 is CASSDSGHIDEQYF. The CDR3 DNA reads TGTGCCAGCTCGGACTCAGGTCATATTGACGAGCAGTACTTC. The variable domain in full, completed from reference TRBV19 and TRBJ2-7, reads DGGITQSPKYLFRKEGQNVTLSCEQNLNHDAMYWYRQDPGQGLRLIYYSQIVNDFQKGDIAEGYSVSREKKESFPLTVTSAQKNPTAFYLCASSDSGHIDEQYFGPGTRLTVT.

The chain couples TRBV2 to TRBJ2-5, with 8 nucleotides matching TRBD2. Unmatched junction bases numbered 12, after V lost 6 bases and J lost 0 bases. The germline V gene encodes CDR1 SNHLY and CDR2 FYNNEI. This CDR3 has 17 amino acids. The CDR3 here is CASSRGREGGNQETQYF. Written as DNA, the CDR3 is TGTGCCAGCAGCCGTGGACGGGAGGGCGGAAACCAAGAGACCCAGTACTTC.

This rearrangement joins TRBV6-2 or TRBV6-3 to TRBJ2-6; TRBD1 matches at 7 bases. This CDR3 comprises 18 residues. Trimming took 6 bases from V and 0 from J; bases not matched to a gene: 11. Germline V gives CDR1 MNHEY, CDR2 SVGEGT. The CDR3 DNA follows: TGTGCCAGCAGCAACCGGGACAGATTTATCTCTGGGGCCAACGTCCTGACTTTC. Translation: CASSNRDRFISGANVLTF.

This clonotype has a count of ten or more. The V call is TRBV5-8, the J call TRBJ2-2; either TRBD1 or TRBD2 may fit D (5 bases each). The CDR3 is 16 amino acids. CDR1 is SGHTS and CDR2 is YDEGEE in the germline V gene. Trimming shortened V by 4 bases and J by 7 bases, and 20 bases separated the two germline ends. As DNA, the CDR3 is TGTGCCAGCAGCACATTGGGGCAGGGCGGAGGCGGGGAGCTGTTTTTT. This codes for CASSTLGQGGGGELFF.

In this sample, this clonotype is medium-sized. The gene calls are TRBV10-2 and TRBJ2-2; possible D gene TRBD1, 6 bases. The germline V and J ends were trimmed by 8 bases and 4 bases, with 8 bases remaining between them. The CDR3 is 12 residues long. Germline V gene sequence: CDR1 WSHSY, CDR2 SAAADI. CDR3 in DNA: TGCGCCAGCGGGGGCGGCACCGGGGAGCTGTTTTTT. It yields the protein CASGGGTGELFF.

This clonotype was found many times. The chain recombines TRBV9 with TRBJ1-4; D is unresolved. Germline CDR1 and CDR2: SGDLS and YYNGEE. This CDR3 comprises 14 residues. With 6 bases removed from V and 7 bases from J, the gap between germline ends came to 16 bases. The CDR3 region has the DNA TGTGCCAGCACCATGGGAGGGATTGGTGAAAAACTGTTTTTT. It codes for CASTMGGIGEKLFF. Drawing the rest from reference TRBV9 and TRBJ1-4, the complete variable domain is DSGVTQTPKHLITATGQRVTLRCSPRSGDLSVYWYQQSLDQGLQFLIQYYNGEERAKGNILERFSAQQFPDLHSELNLSSLELGDSALYFCASTMGGIGEKLFFGSGTQLSVL.

The chain is built from TRBV4-1 and TRBJ1-5; D remains unclear. The CDR3 sequence is 16 residues long. CDR1 is MGHRA and CDR2 is YSYEKL in the germline V gene. V was pared by 0 bases and J by 7 bases, with 16 bases between. The DNA for the CDR3 is TGCGCCAGCAGCCAAGATCTAGCGGGGTTCAGGCAGCCCCAGCATTTT. Amino acids: CASSQDLAGFRQPQHF.

Concerning this clonotype: Since the CDR3 does not end with the conserved phenylalanine or tryptophan, this likely comes from a read error. The chain joins TRBV2 to TRBJ2-7; weak D call: TRBD1 (5 bases). V lost 6 bases, J lost 3 bases, and 15 bases lay in between. There are 14 residues in the CDR3. Per germline, CDR1 SNHLY and CDR2 FYNNEI. CDR3 in amino acids: CASRVWGQGYEQYL. The CDR3, as DNA: TGTGCCAGCAGAGTGTGGGGCCAGGGCTACGAGCAGTACCTC.

The CDR3 DNA reads TGTGCCAGCAGCCAGTTGACAGGGGGAGGTGGCTACACCTTC. Its translation is CASSQLTGGGGYTF. The genes are TRBV5-4 and TRBJ1-2, with 9 positions matching TRBD1. Germline CDR1 reads SGHNT; CDR2 reads YYREEE (reference sequence). Trimming took 4 bases from V and 7 from J; bases not matched to a gene: 8. The CDR3 spans 14 residues.

This clonotype was found once. Because the CDR3's place on the DNA is in doubt, the DNA is left out and the CDR3 is given as listed by TCRdb. The V gene is TRBV7-9, the J gene TRBJ1-1; no check of the table's D call, TRBD1, against the DNA was made. The germline V gene encodes CDR1 SEHNR and CDR2 FQNEAQ (reference sequence). Both ends counted, the CDR3 spans 22 residues. CDR3 sequence: CASSFYICSARFSGTQNTEAFF.

This chain joins TRBV19 and TRBJ2-7, with TRBD2 matching over 11 bases. This CDR3 spans 14 amino acids. CDR1 and CDR2 from the germline V gene are LNHDA and SQIVND (reference sequence). V dropped 6 bases and J dropped 1; count of bases not matched to a gene: 2. CDR3 in DNA: TGTGCCAGTAGAAGGACTAGCGGGTCCTACGAGCAGTACTTC. It translates to CASRRTSGSYEQYF. The variable domain in full, with the rest retrieved from reference TRBV19 and TRBJ2-7, is DGGITQSPKYLFRKEGQNVTLSCEQNLNHDAMYWYRQDPGQGLRLIYYSQIVNDFQKGDIAEGYSVSREKKESFPLTVTSAQKNPTAFYLCASRRTSGSYEQYFGPGTRLTVT.

The V gene is TRBV6-1, the J gene TRBJ1-5; the match to TRBD1 covers 8 bases. The germline CDR1 and CDR2 sequences are MNHNS and SASEGT. Unmatched junction bases numbered 0, after V lost 2 bases and J lost 0 bases. The CDR3 extends over 15 amino acids. CDR3 nucleotide sequence: TGTGCCAGCAGTGAACAGGGGGCTAGCAATCAGCCCCAGCATTTT. Amino acids: CASSEQGASNQPQHF.

This clonotype was picked up many times. The chain joins TRBV29-1 to TRBJ1-2, with 8 bases that match TRBD1. The CDR3 loop spans 12 amino acids. V dropped 7 bases and J dropped 4; count of bases not matched to a gene: 5. Per germline, CDR1 SQVTM and CDR2 ANQGSEA. The CDR3 here is CSGGQDGYGYTF. CDR3 DNA: TGCAGCGGGGGACAGGACGGCTATGGCTACACCTTC.

The chain is built from TRBV10-2 and TRBJ1-2; D is undetermined. CDR1 is WSHSY, CDR2 SAAADI, per germline. The V end lost 2 bases, the J end lost 6 bases, and 10 bases lay between the germline ends. There are 13 residues in the CDR3. The CDR3 reads CASSEPGMNGYTF. CDR3 DNA: TGCGCCAGCAGTGAGCCAGGTATGAATGGCTACACCTTC.

The chain joins TRBV25-1 to TRBJ2-3; 11 nucleotides align to TRBD2. J was trimmed by 0 bases and V by 1 base; bases with no gene match: 6. The CDR3 totals 18 residues. The germline gives CDR1 MGHDK, CDR2 SYGVNS. This CDR3 reads CASSELASGRPSTDTQYF. The CDR3 DNA follows: TGTGCCAGCAGTGAATTGGCTAGCGGGAGGCCCAGCACAGATACGCAGTATTTT. The variable domain in full, completed from reference TRBV25-1 and TRBJ2-3, reads EADIYQTPRYLVIGTGKKITLECSQTMGHDKMYWYQQDPGMELHLIHYSYGVNSTEKGDLSSESTVSRIRTEHFPLTLESARPSHTSQYLCASSELASGRPSTDTQYFGPGTRLTVL.

At least ten counts were recorded for this clonotype. This sequence joins TRBV24-1 and TRBJ1-5; D is unresolved. Trimming shortened V by 0 bases and J by 9 bases, and 11 bases separated the two germline ends. From germline, CDR1 is KGHDR and CDR2 SFDVKD. CDR3 length equals 14 residues. The CDR3 DNA sequence: TGTGCCACCAGTGATTTGGCAGAATCAGGGCCCCAGCATTTT. Translation gives CATSDLAESGPQHF.

The table lists this clonotype with a few counts. V and J are TRBV7-8 and TRBJ2-5; D is ambiguous. The CDR3 is 13 amino acids. The ends were cut back, 6 bases at V and 5 bases at J, with 13 bases in the middle. Germline CDR1 SGHVS, CDR2 FQNEAQ. CDR3 loop: CASRKTVGETQYF. As DNA, the CDR3 is TGTGCCAGCAGAAAAACTGTCGGTGAGACCCAGTACTTC.

The CDR3 loop reads CASSPGGGPYGYTF. Written as DNA, the CDR3 is TGTGCCAGCAGTCCAGGGGGAGGGCCCTATGGCTACACCTTC. The chain uses TRBV7-2 and TRBJ1-2, with TRBD1 matching over 7 bases. Trimming removed 6 bases from V and 4 bases from J; junction bases left unmatched: 8. This CDR3 spans 14 amino acids. CDR1 and CDR2 (germline): SGHTA, FQGNSA. The full variable domain, completed using reference TRBV7-2 and TRBJ1-2, is GAGVSQSPSNKVTEKGKDVELRCDPISGHTALYWYRQSLGQGLEFLIYFQGNSAPDKSGLPSDRFSAERTGGSVSTLTIQRTQQEDSAVYLCASSPGGGPYGYTFGSGTRLTVV.